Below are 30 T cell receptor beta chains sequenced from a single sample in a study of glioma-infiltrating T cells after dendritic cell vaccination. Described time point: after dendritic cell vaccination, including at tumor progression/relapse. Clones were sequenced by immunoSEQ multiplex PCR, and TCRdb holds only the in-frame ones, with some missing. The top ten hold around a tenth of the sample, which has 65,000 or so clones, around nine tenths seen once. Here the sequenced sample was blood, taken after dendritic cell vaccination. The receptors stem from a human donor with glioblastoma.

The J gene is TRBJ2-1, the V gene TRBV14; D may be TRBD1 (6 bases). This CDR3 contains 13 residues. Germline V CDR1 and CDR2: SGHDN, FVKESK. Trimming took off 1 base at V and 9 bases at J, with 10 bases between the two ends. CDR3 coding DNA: TGTGCCAGCAGCCAAGCATTAGGGGGTGAGCAGTTCTTC. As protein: CASSQALGGEQFF.

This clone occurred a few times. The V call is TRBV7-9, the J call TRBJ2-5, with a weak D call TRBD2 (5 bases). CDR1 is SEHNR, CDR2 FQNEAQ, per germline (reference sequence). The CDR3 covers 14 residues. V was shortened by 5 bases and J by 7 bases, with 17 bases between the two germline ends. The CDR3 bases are TGTGCCAGCAGCCTACCACGGACCGGAGGGACCCAGTACTTC. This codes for CASSLPRTGGTQYF.

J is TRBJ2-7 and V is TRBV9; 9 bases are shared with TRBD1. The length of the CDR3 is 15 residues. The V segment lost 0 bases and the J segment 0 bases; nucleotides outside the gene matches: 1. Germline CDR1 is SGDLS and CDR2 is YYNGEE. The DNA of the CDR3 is TGTGCCAGCAGCGTAGGGACAGGGGTCTCCTACGAGCAGTACTTC. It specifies CASSVGTGVSYEQYF.

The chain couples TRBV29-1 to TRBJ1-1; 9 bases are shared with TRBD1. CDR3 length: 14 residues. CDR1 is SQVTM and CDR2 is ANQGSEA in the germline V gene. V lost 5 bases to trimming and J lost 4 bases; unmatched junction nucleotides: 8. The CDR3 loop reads CSVMKGQGSTEAFF. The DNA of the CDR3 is TGCAGCGTTATGAAGGGACAGGGTAGCACTGAAGCTTTCTTT. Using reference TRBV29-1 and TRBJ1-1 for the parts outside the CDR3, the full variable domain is SAVISQKPSRDICQRGTSLTIQCQVDSQVTMMFWYRQQPGQSLTLIATANQGSEATYESGFVIDKFPISRPNLTFSTLTVSNMSPEDSSIYLCSVMKGQGSTEAFFGQGTRLTVV.

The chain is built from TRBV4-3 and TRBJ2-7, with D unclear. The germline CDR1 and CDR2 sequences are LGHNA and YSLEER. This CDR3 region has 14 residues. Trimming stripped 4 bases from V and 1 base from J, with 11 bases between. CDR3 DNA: TGCGCCAGCAGCCCAGGTGGAAGTTCCTACGAGCAGTACTTC. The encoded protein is CASSPGGSSYEQYF.

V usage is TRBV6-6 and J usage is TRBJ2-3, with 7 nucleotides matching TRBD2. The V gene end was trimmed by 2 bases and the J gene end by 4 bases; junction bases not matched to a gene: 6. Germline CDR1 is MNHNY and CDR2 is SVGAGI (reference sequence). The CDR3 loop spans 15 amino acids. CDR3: CASSYGRELADTQYF. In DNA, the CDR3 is TGTGCCAGCAGTTACGGGCGGGAGCTGGCAGATACGCAGTATTTT.

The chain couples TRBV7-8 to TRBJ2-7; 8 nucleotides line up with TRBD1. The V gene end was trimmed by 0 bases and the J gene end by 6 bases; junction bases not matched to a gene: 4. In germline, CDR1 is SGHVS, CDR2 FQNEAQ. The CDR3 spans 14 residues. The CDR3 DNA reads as TGTGCCAGCAGCTTAGCACAGGGGGGTCTCGAGCAGTACTTC. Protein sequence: CASSLAQGGLEQYF.

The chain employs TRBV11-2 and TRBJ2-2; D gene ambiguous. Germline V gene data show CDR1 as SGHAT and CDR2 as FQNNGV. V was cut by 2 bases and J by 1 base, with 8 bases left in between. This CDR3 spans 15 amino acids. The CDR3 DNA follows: TGTGCCAGCAGCTTATATGAGTGGAACACCGGGGAGCTGTTTTTT. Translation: CASSLYEWNTGELFF.

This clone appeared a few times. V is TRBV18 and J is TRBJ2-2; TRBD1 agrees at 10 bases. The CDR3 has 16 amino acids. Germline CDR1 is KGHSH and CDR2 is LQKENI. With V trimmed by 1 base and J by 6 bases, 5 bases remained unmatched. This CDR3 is CASSPLLGQGAGELFF. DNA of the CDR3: TGTGCCAGCTCACCACTACTCGGACAGGGGGCCGGGGAGCTGTTTTTT.

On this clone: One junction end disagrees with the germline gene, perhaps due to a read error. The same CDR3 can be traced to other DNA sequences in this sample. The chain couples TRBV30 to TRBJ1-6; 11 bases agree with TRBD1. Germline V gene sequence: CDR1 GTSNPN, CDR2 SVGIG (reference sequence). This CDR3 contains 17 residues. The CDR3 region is CAWSPGQGVSYNSPLHF. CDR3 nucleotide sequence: TGTGCCTGGAGTCCGGGACAGGGGGTTTCCTATAATTCCCCCCTCCACTTT.

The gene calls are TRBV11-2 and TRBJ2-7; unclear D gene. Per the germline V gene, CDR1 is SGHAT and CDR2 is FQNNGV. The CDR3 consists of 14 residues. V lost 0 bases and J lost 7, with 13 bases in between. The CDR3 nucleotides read TGTGCCAGCAGCTTAGATAATTATTTGCGTGAGCAGTACTTC. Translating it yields CASSLDNYLREQYF.

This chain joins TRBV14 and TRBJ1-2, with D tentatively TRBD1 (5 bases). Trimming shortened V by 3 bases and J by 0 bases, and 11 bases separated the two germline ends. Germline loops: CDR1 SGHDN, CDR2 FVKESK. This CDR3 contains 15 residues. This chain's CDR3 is CASSQGPGSNYGYTF. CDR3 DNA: TGTGCCAGCAGCCAGGGGCCGGGTTCTAACTATGGCTACACCTTC.

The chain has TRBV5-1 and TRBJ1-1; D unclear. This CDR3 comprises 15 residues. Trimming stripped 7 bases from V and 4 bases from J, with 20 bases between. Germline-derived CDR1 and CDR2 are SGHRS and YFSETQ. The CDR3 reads CASRRVGTTGTEAFF. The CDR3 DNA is TGCGCCAGCCGGAGGGTAGGCACTACGGGCACTGAAGCTTTCTTT.

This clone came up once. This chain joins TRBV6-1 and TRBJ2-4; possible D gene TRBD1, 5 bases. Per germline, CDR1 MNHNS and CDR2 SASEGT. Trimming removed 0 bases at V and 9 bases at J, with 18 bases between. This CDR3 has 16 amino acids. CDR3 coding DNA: TGTGCCAGCAGTGAAGCTTCGACAGCCCGTGTGGGCATTCAGTACTTC. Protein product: CASSEASTARVGIQYF.

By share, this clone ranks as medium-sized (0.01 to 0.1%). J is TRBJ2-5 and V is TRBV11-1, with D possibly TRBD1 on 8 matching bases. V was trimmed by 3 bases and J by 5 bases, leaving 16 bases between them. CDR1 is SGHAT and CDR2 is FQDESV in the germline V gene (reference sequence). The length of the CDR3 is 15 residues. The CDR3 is CASSFATGEGETQYF. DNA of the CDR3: TGTGCCAGCAGCTTCGCGACAGGGGAGGGTGAGACCCAGTACTTC.

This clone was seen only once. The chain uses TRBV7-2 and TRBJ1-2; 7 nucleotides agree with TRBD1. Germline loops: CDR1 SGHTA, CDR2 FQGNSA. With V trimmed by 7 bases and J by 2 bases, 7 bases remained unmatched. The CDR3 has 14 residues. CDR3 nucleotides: TGTGCCAGCACACGACAGGGAATAAACTATGGCTACACCTTC. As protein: CASTRQGINYGYTF. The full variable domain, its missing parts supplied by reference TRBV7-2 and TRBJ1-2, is GAGVSQSPSNKVTEKGKDVELRCDPISGHTALYWYRQSLGQGLEFLIYFQGNSAPDKSGLPSDRFSAERTGGSVSTLTIQRTQQEDSAVYLCASTRQGINYGYTFGSGTRLTVV.

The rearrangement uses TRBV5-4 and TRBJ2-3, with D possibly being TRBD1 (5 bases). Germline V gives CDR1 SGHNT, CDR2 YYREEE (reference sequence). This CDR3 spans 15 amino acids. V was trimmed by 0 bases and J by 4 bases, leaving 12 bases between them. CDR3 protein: CASSLVGRVSDTQYF. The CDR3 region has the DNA TGTGCCAGCAGCTTGGTCGGCAGGGTTTCAGATACGCAGTATTTT.

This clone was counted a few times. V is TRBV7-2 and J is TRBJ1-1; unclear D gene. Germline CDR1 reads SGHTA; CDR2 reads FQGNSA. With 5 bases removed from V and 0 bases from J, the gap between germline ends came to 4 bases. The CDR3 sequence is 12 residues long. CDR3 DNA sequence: TGTGCCAGCAGCCTGTTGAACACTGAAGCTTTCTTT. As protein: CASSLLNTEAFF.

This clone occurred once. The CDR3 is CAWSVQDRRGEKLFF. DNA of the CDR3: TGTGCCTGGAGTGTACAAGATCGAAGGGGAGAAAAACTGTTTTTT. The rearrangement uses TRBV30 and TRBJ1-4, with D maybe TRBD1 (5 bases). Per the germline V gene, CDR1 is GTSNPN and CDR2 is SVGIG (reference sequence). Trimming removed 0 bases from V and 8 bases from J, with 16 bases in between. The CDR3 loop spans 15 amino acids.

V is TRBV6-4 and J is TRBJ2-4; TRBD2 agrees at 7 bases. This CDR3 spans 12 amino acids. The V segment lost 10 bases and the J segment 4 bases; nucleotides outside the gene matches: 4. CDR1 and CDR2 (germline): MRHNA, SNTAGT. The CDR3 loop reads CATLGGKNIQYF. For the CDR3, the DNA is TGTGCCACCCTCGGGGGGAAAAACATTCAGTACTTC.

The CDR3: CASSDQAIPDTQYF. The DNA of the CDR3 is TGTGCCAGTAGCGACCAGGCGATTCCAGATACGCAGTATTTT. The genes are TRBV19 and TRBJ2-3; unclear D gene. V was trimmed by 6 bases and J by 4 bases, leaving 14 bases between them. The CDR3 is 14 amino acids. Germline CDR1 is LNHDA and CDR2 is SQIVND (reference sequence).

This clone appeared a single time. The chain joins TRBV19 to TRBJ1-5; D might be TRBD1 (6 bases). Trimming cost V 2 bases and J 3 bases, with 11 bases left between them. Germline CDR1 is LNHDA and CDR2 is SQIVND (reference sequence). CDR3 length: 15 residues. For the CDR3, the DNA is TGTGCCAGTAGTATAAGGCAGGGGAACAATCAGCCCCAGCATTTT. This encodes CASSIRQGNNQPQHF.

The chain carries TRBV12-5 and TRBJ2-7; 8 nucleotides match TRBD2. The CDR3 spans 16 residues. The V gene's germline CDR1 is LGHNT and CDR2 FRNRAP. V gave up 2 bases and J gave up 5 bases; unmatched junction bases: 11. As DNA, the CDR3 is TGTGCTAGTGGTTTGTGGGGTGGCGGGGGGTCTGACGAGCAGTACTTC. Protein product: CASGLWGGGGSDEQYF.

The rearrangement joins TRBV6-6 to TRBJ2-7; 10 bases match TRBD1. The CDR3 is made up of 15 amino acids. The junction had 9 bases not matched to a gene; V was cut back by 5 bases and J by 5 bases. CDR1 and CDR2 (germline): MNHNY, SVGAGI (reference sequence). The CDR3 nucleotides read TGTGCCAGCAGTCCGCCGGGACAGGGGACCCACGAGCAGTACTTC. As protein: CASSPPGQGTHEQYF.

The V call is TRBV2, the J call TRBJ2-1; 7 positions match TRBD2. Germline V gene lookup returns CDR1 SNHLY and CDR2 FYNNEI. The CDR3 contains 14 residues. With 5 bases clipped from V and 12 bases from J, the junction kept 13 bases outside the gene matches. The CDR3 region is CASSPGRSAIVQFF. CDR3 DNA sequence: TGTGCCAGCAGTCCCGGGAGGTCAGCAATCGTGCAGTTCTTC.

DNA for the CDR3: TGTGCCAGCAGCTTAGCTAGCAGCTTAAACATTCAGTACTTC. Its protein is CASSLASSLNIQYF. The V and J genes are TRBV11-2 and TRBJ2-4, with TRBD2 as a possible D gene (5 bases). The CDR3 extends over 14 amino acids. Trimming pared 1 base from V and 6 bases from J, leaving 10 bases between. Germline loops: CDR1 SGHAT, CDR2 FQNNGV.

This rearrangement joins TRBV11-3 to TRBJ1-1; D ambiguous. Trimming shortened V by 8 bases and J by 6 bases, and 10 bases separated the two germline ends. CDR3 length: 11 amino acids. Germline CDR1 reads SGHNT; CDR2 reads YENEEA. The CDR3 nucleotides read TGTGCCAGCTCCTTTTCGGCTGAAGCTTTCTTT. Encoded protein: CASSFSAEAFF.

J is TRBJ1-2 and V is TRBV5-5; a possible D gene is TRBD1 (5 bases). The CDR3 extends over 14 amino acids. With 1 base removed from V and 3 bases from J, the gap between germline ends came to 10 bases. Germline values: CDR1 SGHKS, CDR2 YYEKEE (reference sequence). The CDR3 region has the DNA TGTGCCAGCAGCTTGTTAACGACAGACTATGGCTACACCTTC. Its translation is CASSLLTTDYGYTF.

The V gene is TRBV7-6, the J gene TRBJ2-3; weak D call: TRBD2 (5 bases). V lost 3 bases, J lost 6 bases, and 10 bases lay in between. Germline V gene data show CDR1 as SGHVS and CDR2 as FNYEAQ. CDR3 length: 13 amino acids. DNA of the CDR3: TGTGCCAGCAGCTTTAGTAGGAGGGATACGCAGTATTTT. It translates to CASSFSRRDTQYF. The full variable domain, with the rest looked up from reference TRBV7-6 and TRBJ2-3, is GAGVSQSPRYKVTKRGQDVALRCDPISGHVSLYWYRQALGQGPEFLTYFNYEAQQDKSGLPNDRFSAERPEGSISTLTIQRTEQRDSAMYRCASSFSRRDTQYFGPGTRLTVL.

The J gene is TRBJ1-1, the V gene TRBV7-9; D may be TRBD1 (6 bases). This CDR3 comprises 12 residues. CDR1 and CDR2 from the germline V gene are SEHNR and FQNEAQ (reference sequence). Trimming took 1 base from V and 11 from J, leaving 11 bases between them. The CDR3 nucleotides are TGTGCCAGCAGCTTAGGTACAGGGTTGGCTTTCTTT. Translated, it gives CASSLGTGLAFF.